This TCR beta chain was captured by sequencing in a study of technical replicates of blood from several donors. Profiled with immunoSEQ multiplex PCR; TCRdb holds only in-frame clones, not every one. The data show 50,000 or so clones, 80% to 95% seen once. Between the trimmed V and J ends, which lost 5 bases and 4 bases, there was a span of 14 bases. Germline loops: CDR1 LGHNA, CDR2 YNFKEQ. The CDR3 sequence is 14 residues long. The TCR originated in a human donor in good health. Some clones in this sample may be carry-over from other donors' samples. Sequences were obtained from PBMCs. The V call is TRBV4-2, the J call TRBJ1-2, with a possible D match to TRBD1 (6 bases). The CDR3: CASSAPGQTYGYTF. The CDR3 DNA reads TGTGCCAGCAGCGCTCCAGGACAGACCTATGGCTACACCTTC.